This record concerns one T cell receptor (beta chain) sequence. The sample belongs to a study of molecular identifiers for immune sequencing clone quantification. Source material for naive CD8 libraries was roughly 20,000 to 1,000,000 sorted cells, with 10%, 30% or 50% RNA. TCRdb re-derived calls from the PCR reads in MiXCR, one entry per CDR3 protein. The sample has more than 250,000 distinct CDR3 sequences, 20% to 25% seen once. This CDR3 has 13 amino acids. The germline gives CDR1 GTSNPN, CDR2 SVGIG (reference sequence). Deletions cut 6 bases from V and 2 bases from J, with 14 bases between. The sequenced material came from naive CD8+ T cells from blood, with Jurkat cell RNA spiked in. The subset: FACS-sorted CD8+CD4-CCR7+CD45RA+ naive T cells. V usage is TRBV30 and J usage is TRBJ2-7; maybe TRBD2 (6 bases). This clonotype was sampled from a human donor in good health. Some libraries in this study had Jurkat cell RNA spiked in. The CDR3 nucleotides are TGTGCCTGCAGCCAAGGACTAACCTACGAGCAGTACTTC. As protein: CACSQGLTYEQYF.